The 29 T cell receptor beta chains reported below all come from one sample, sequenced in a study of blood T cell dynamics during melanoma immunotherapy. Clones were read by immunoSEQ multiplex PCR, and TCRdb kept only the in-frame ones, dropping some. The sample has around 10,000 clones, over 80% seen once; the top ten hold approximately 19%. Stated time point: pre-treatment baseline. The source was blood, collected from a patient treated with checkpoint blockade. All receptors derive from a human donor with melanoma.

The chain couples TRBV9 to TRBJ2-3; perhaps D is TRBD1 or TRBD2 (5 bases each). Looked up from germline, CDR1 is SGDLS and CDR2 is YYNGEE. V was trimmed by 0 bases and J by 0 bases, leaving 14 bases between them. This CDR3 has 17 residues. As DNA, the CDR3 is TGTGCCAGCAGCGTAGATGGGACGTCCCCTAGCACAGATACGCAGTATTTT. The encoded protein is CASSVDGTSPSTDTQYF.

The V and J genes are TRBV21-1 and TRBJ2-2; the table names TRBD2, a call not compared with the DNA. TRBV21-1 is marked as a pseudogene. This CDR3 has 19 amino acids. CDR3 in amino acids: CASSKAFLWDYVNTGELFF. CDR3 coding DNA: TGTGCCAGCAGCAAAGCGTTCCTCTGGGACTATGTGAACACCGGGGAGCTGTTTTTT.

J is TRBJ2-1 and V is TRBV5-1; D is perhaps TRBD2 (6 bases). There are 14 residues in the CDR3. The V end lost 3 bases, the J end lost 5 bases, and 12 bases lay between the germline ends. The germline V gene has CDR1 SGHRS and CDR2 YFSETQ. CDR3: CASSSTGTHNEQFF. As DNA, the CDR3 is TGCGCCAGCAGCTCGACCGGGACTCACAATGAGCAGTTCTTC.

The chain employs TRBV6-6 and TRBJ2-1; no clear D. Germline V gene sequence: CDR1 MNHNY, CDR2 SVGAGI (reference sequence). V was pared by 8 bases and J by 5 bases, with 7 bases between. The CDR3 covers 11 residues. The DNA for the CDR3 is TGTGCCAGCGTGGGGAACAATGAGCAGTTCTTC. Translated, it gives CASVGNNEQFF.

This rearrangement joins TRBV5-6 to TRBJ2-7, with D hard to call. CDR3 size: 13 residues. Trimming took 1 base from V and 0 from J, leaving 5 bases between them. Germline CDR1 and CDR2: SGHDT and YYEEEE. CDR3 loop: CASSLPASYEQYF. The CDR3 bases are TGTGCCAGCAGCTTGCCAGCCTCCTACGAGCAGTACTTC.

The chain uses TRBV28 and TRBJ2-5; TRBD2 might be the D (6 bases). Trimming took off 8 bases at V and 3 bases at J, with 19 bases between the two ends. Germline CDR1 is MDHEN and CDR2 is SYDVKM. This CDR3 has 15 amino acids. The CDR3 spells CASSPLGLAKETQYF. For the CDR3, the DNA is TGTGCCAGCTCCCCTTTGGGGCTAGCGAAAGAGACCCAGTACTTC.

V and J are TRBV18 and TRBJ1-1, with no clear D. Trimming took 3 bases from V and 1 from J, leaving 6 bases between them. The CDR3 runs to 13 residues. Germline-derived CDR1 and CDR2 are KGHSH and LQKENI. As DNA, the CDR3 is TGTGCCAGCTCACCTTCACAGAACACTGAAGCTTTCTTT. Protein product: CASSPSQNTEAFF.

The V and J genes are TRBV2 and TRBJ1-4; TRBD1 might be the D (6 bases). V dropped 5 bases and J dropped 1 base, with 11 bases sitting between them. Germline V gene lookup returns CDR1 SNHLY and CDR2 FYNNEI. The CDR3 length is 15 residues. Written as DNA, the CDR3 is TGTGCCAGCAGTACACAGGGCGGAACTAATGAAAAACTGTTTTTT. This translates into CASSTQGGTNEKLFF.

This clone is labeled medium-sized (0.01 to 0.1%). The rearrangement links TRBV27 to TRBJ1-5; 10 nucleotides align to TRBD1. The CDR3 spans 16 residues. Losses at the gene ends were 1 base for V and 4 bases for J; bases not matched to a gene: 4. Looked up from germline, CDR1 is MNHEY and CDR2 is SMNVEV (reference sequence). The CDR3: CASSLLGDRGNQPQHF. As DNA, the CDR3 is TGTGCCAGCAGTTTATTGGGGGACAGGGGTAATCAGCCCCAGCATTTT.

This chain connects TRBV4-2 to TRBJ2-5; possibly TRBD2 for D (5 bases). The CDR3 has 14 amino acids. The germline V and J ends were trimmed by 0 bases and 3 bases, with 8 bases remaining between them. Germline values: CDR1 LGHNA, CDR2 YNFKEQ. The DNA of the CDR3 is TGTGCCAGCAGCCAAGAGAACGGGAAAGAGACCCAGTACTTC. This gives the protein CASSQENGKETQYF.

The chain combines TRBV5-4 with TRBJ1-3; 9 bases align to TRBD1. V lost 4 bases to trimming and J lost 4 bases; unmatched junction nucleotides: 12. CDR1 and CDR2 (germline): SGHNT, YYREEE (reference sequence). The CDR3 is 17 residues long. In DNA, the CDR3 is TGTGCCAGCAGCCCCGGCGGACAGGGGAGGTTCGGAAACACCATATATTTT. This gives the protein CASSPGGQGRFGNTIYF.

The rearrangement uses TRBV12-5 and TRBJ1-1, with 9 bases fitting TRBD1. V shed 6 bases and J 8 bases; nucleotides not matched to a gene: 7. CDR3 length: 13 residues. Germline CDR1 reads LGHNT; CDR2 reads FRNRAP. This CDR3 reads CASGLTGTGEAFF. As DNA, the CDR3 is TGTGCTAGTGGCCTCACCGGGACAGGGGAAGCTTTCTTT. The entire variable domain, with the rest obtained from reference TRBV12-5 and TRBJ1-1, is as follows: DARVTQTPRHKVTEMGQEVTMRCQPILGHNTVFWYRQTMMQGLELLAYFRNRAPLDDSGMPKDRFSAEMPDATLATLKIQPSEPRDSAVYFCASGLTGTGEAFFGQGTRLTVV.

The chain is built from TRBV19 and TRBJ2-7; either TRBD1 or TRBD2 may supply D (5 bases each). CDR1 is LNHDA, CDR2 SQIVND, per germline (reference sequence). V lost 4 bases, J lost 7 bases, and 17 bases lay in between. The CDR3 extends over 14 amino acids. The CDR3 loop reads CASSTLGTPGEQYF. The DNA of the CDR3 is TGTGCCAGTAGTACTTTAGGGACCCCTGGGGAGCAGTACTTC. The whole variable domain, remainder taken from reference TRBV19 and TRBJ2-7, is DGGITQSPKYLFRKEGQNVTLSCEQNLNHDAMYWYRQDPGQGLRLIYYSQIVNDFQKGDIAEGYSVSREKKESFPLTVTSAQKNPTAFYLCASSTLGTPGEQYFGPGTRLTVT.

This chain links TRBV6-1 with TRBJ2-3, with D possibly TRBD2 on 6 matching bases. The CDR3 is 14 amino acids. Germline CDR1 and CDR2: MNHNS and SASEGT. V dropped 4 bases and J dropped 2 bases, with 10 bases sitting between them. The DNA of the CDR3 is TGTGCCAGCAGTGTTAGCGGAAACACAGATACGCAGTATTTT. This sequence encodes CASSVSGNTDTQYF.

The V call is TRBV7-2, the J call TRBJ1-2; TRBD1 matches at 9 bases. Looked up from germline, CDR1 is SGHTA and CDR2 is FQGNSA. This CDR3 is 15 amino acids long. V lost 5 bases and J lost 5; bases outside the gene matches: 9. The CDR3 DNA sequence: TGTGCCAGCAGCCAAACCGGGACAGGGATTTATGGCTACACCTTC. Translating gives CASSQTGTGIYGYTF.

The genes are TRBV23-1 and TRBJ1-5; 7 bases map to TRBD1. TRBV23-1 has ORF status, its function being uncertain. V lost 6 bases and J lost 2; bases outside the gene matches: 10. This CDR3 contains 16 residues. The CDR3 is CASSPGGLGGNQPQHF. CDR3 coding DNA: TGCGCCAGCAGCCCAGGGGGGCTCGGGGGCAATCAGCCCCAGCATTTT.

This chain joins TRBV6-1 and TRBJ1-1; D is perhaps TRBD1 (5 bases). The CDR3 runs to 13 residues. Germline V gene sequence: CDR1 MNHNS, CDR2 SASEGT. V lost 5 bases and J lost 7, with 14 bases in between. CDR3 residues: CASSLSGHSEAFF. Here the CDR3 DNA reads TGTGCCAGCAGTCTCTCAGGGCATAGTGAAGCTTTCTTT.

The chain links TRBV5-1 to TRBJ2-5, with 8 bases matching TRBD1. From germline, CDR1 is SGHRS and CDR2 YFSETQ. V gave up 2 bases and J gave up 2 bases; unmatched junction bases: 5. CDR3 length: 15 amino acids. The CDR3 loop is CASSLYRGSQETQYF. DNA for the CDR3: TGCGCCAGCAGCTTATACAGGGGGTCTCAAGAGACCCAGTACTTC.

For this clone: Other nucleotide sequences from this sample produce the same CDR3. The chain uses TRBV5-4 and TRBJ1-2; no reliable D call. This CDR3 is 15 amino acids long. Trimming removed 0 bases from V and 9 bases from J, with 18 bases in between. Germline CDR1 SGHNT, CDR2 YYREEE (reference sequence). CDR3 residues: CASSLDRGLAGSYTF. CDR3 in DNA: TGTGCCAGCAGCTTGGATCGAGGTTTGGCCGGGAGCTACACCTTC.

The rearrangement uses TRBV5-4 and TRBJ1-2, with D unresolved. The CDR3 sequence is 14 residues long. Germline CDR1 reads SGHNT; CDR2 reads YYREEE (reference sequence). V was cut by 5 bases and J by 4 bases, with 15 bases left in between. The CDR3 loop reads CASSYPGSLYGYTF. The CDR3 coding sequence is TGTGCCAGCAGTTACCCGGGTAGCCTCTATGGCTACACCTTC.

The chain employs TRBV7-2 and TRBJ1-4, with D tentatively TRBD1 (5 bases). The V end was cut by 0 bases, the J end by 0 bases, with 8 bases between. CDR1 SGHTA and CDR2 FQGNSA come from the germline V gene. This CDR3 is 16 amino acids long. The CDR3: CASSLAGGATNEKLFF. CDR3 DNA sequence: TGTGCCAGCAGCTTAGCTGGGGGGGCAACTAATGAAAAACTGTTTTTT. Supplemented by reference TRBV7-2 and TRBJ1-4, the full variable domain reads GAGVSQSPSNKVTEKGKDVELRCDPISGHTALYWYRQSLGQGLEFLIYFQGNSAPDKSGLPSDRFSAERTGGSVSTLTIQRTQQEDSAVYLCASSLAGGATNEKLFFGSGTQLSVL.

The gene calls are TRBV28 and TRBJ2-3; 8 nucleotides agree with TRBD1. With 4 bases clipped from V and 1 base from J, the junction kept 4 bases outside the gene matches. CDR1 is MDHEN and CDR2 is SYDVKM in the germline V gene. The CDR3 covers 15 residues. In DNA form, the CDR3 reads TGTGCCAGCAGTTCCCACAGGGGGGGCACAGATACGCAGTATTTT. It codes for CASSSHRGGTDTQYF.

V gene TRBV5-1 combines with J gene TRBJ2-1, with D perhaps TRBD2 (6 bases). Germline V gene sequence: CDR1 SGHRS, CDR2 YFSETQ. Between the trimmed V and J ends, which lost 4 bases and 2 bases, there was a span of 10 bases. The CDR3 length is 14 residues. The CDR3 spells CASSPPGAYNEQFF. Written as DNA, the CDR3 is TGCGCCAGCAGCCCCCCGGGGGCCTACAATGAGCAGTTCTTC.

This sequence joins TRBV27 and TRBJ2-1, with TRBD2 matching over 7 bases. Germline trimming cut 4 bases from V and 2 bases from J; bases unmatched to any gene: 5. CDR3 length: 15 residues. The germline CDR1 and CDR2 sequences are MNHEY and SMNVEV (reference sequence). CDR3 in DNA: TGTGCCAGCAGTTGGACGGGAGGCCCCTACAATGAGCAGTTCTTC. Protein: CASSWTGGPYNEQFF.

V usage is TRBV19 and J usage is TRBJ1-1; no definite D call. Germline V lookup: CDR1 LNHDA, CDR2 SQIVND (reference sequence). Trimming left V 6 bases short and J 0 bases short, with 11 bases between. This CDR3 region has 14 residues. This CDR3 is CASSPFGVNTEAFF. The DNA for the CDR3 is TGTGCCAGTAGCCCATTTGGGGTGAACACTGAAGCTTTCTTT. Combining the CDR3 with reference TRBV19 and TRBJ1-1 gives the whole variable domain DGGITQSPKYLFRKEGQNVTLSCEQNLNHDAMYWYRQDPGQGLRLIYYSQIVNDFQKGDIAEGYSVSREKKESFPLTVTSAQKNPTAFYLCASSPFGVNTEAFFGQGTRLTVV.

The rearrangement uses TRBV10-3 and TRBJ1-2; D uncertain. The CDR3 length is 13 residues. V was shortened by 2 bases and J by 3 bases, with 7 bases between the two germline ends. Germline values: CDR1 ENHRY, CDR2 SYGVKD. CDR3 bases: TGTGCCATCAGTGAGACATCAGACTATGGCTACACCTTC. The encoded protein is CAISETSDYGYTF.

The chain recombines TRBV5-1 with TRBJ1-1, with TRBD1 identical over 10 bases. The trim removed 6 bases at V and 11 bases at J, leaving 19 bases unmatched. Germline lookup yields CDR1 SGHRS and CDR2 YFSETQ. The CDR3 runs to 16 residues. The CDR3 DNA is TGCGCCAGCACCTTAGATACCCCCGGGACAGGGGTTGACGCTTTCTTT. The encoded protein is CASTLDTPGTGVDAFF.

The J gene is TRBJ2-3, the V gene TRBV6-1; 8 bases are a match to TRBD1. The CDR3 totals 15 residues. The trim removed 5 bases at V and 4 bases at J, leaving 8 bases unmatched. CDR1 MNHNS and CDR2 SASEGT come from the germline V gene. The CDR3 here is CASSTDRGKADTQYF. CDR3 coding DNA: TGTGCCAGCAGTACTGACAGGGGTAAGGCAGATACGCAGTATTTT.

The V and J genes are TRBV7-9 and TRBJ2-5, with TRBD1 matching 11 bases. CDR1 is SEHNR and CDR2 is FQNEAQ in the germline V gene (reference sequence). J lost 4 bases, V lost 4 bases, and 8 bases had no gene match. The CDR3 consists of 16 residues. The CDR3 here is CASSSPWTGGGETQYF. The CDR3 DNA is TGTGCCAGCAGCTCGCCCTGGACAGGGGGCGGAGAGACCCAGTACTTC. Variable domain in full (rest from reference TRBV7-9 and TRBJ2-5): DTGVSQNPRHKITKRGQNVTFRCDPISEHNRLYWYRQTLGQGPEFLTYFQNEAQLEKSRLLSDRFSAERPKGSFSTLEIQRTEQGDSAMYLCASSSPWTGGGETQYFGPGTRLLVL.